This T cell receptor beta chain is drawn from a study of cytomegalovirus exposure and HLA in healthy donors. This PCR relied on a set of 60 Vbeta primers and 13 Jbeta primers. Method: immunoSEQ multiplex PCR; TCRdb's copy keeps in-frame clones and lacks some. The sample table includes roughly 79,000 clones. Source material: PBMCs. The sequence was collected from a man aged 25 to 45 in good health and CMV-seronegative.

The CDR3 nucleotides are TGTGCCAGCAGTTTATGGGGAGTCGGGAGAAGTTCCAATGAGCAGTTCTTC. Amino acids: CASSLWGVGRSSNEQFF. The chain is built from TRBV27 and TRBJ2-1; D is possibly TRBD2 (6 bases). CDR1 is MNHEY and CDR2 is SMNVEV in the germline V gene (reference sequence). The CDR3 is 17 amino acids. V gave up 1 base and J gave up 6 bases, with 19 bases separating them.